Each of the 22 T cell receptor beta chains below was sequenced from the same sample in a study of regulatory T cells in long-lasting Graves disease. With iRepertoire HTBI primers and Arm-PCR of CDR3 regions, TCR beta libraries were built. MiXCR was run by TCRdb on the multiplex PCR reads, yielding one entry per CDR3 protein. The sample lists 400,000 to 500,000 distinct CDR3 sequences; over 20% were seen once. The time point denotes: persistent/refractory GD, antithyroid drugs over 5 years with positive TRAb. PBMC RNA was the source of the TCR library. Sequencing used peripheral blood mononuclear cells (PBMCs), obtained when the disease was refractory, from a patient treated with antithyroid drugs. The source is a female donor with Graves disease.

This clonotype was counted once. With a far larger clone one base away, a read error is the likely cause. This chain links TRBV11-2 with TRBJ2-5, with D perhaps matching TRBD1 (6 bases). CDR1 is SGHAT and CDR2 is FQNNGV in the germline V gene. The germline V and J ends were trimmed by 5 bases and 5 bases, with 15 bases remaining between them. The CDR3 has 14 amino acids. The CDR3 protein is CASSVSGDVETQYF. CDR3 DNA sequence: TGTGCCAGCAGCGTGTCAGGGGATGTGGAGACCCAGTACTTC.

This clonotype was counted a few times. The V and J genes are TRBV6-1 and TRBJ2-4, with TRBD2 matching over 8 bases. This CDR3 region has 19 residues. CDR1 and CDR2 from the germline V gene are MNHNS and SASEGT. With 1 base clipped from V and 2 bases from J, the junction kept 13 bases outside the gene matches. The CDR3 loop is CASSEGSDWREVSKNIQYF. CDR3 sequence (DNA): TGTGCCAGCAGTGAAGGGAGTGATTGGCGGGAGGTTTCCAAAAACATTCAGTACTTC.

The V and J genes are TRBV18 and TRBJ2-3; TRBD2 matches at 10 bases. The CDR3 is made up of 16 amino acids. Losses at the gene ends were 2 bases for V and 4 bases for J; bases not matched to a gene: 6. Germline V CDR1 and CDR2: KGHSH, LQKENI. CDR3 residues: CASSPALAGAADTQYF. The CDR3 nucleotides read TGTGCCAGCTCACCAGCTCTAGCGGGAGCCGCAGATACGCAGTATTTT.

The chain recombines TRBV29-1 with TRBJ2-7, with unresolved D. CDR1 SQVTM and CDR2 ANQGSEA come from the germline V gene. V gave up 3 bases and J gave up 4 bases, with 13 bases separating them. CDR3 length: 13 amino acids. This chain's CDR3 is CSVETSGLYEQYF. In nucleotides, the CDR3 is TGCAGCGTTGAGACCTCGGGTCTTTACGAGCAGTACTTC.

The genes are TRBV12-3 or TRBV12-4 and TRBJ1-5; possible D gene TRBD1, 5 bases. CDR3 length: 15 residues. V lost 2 bases to trimming and J lost 4 bases, with 12 bases between them. The CDR3: CASSLPVRGNQPQHF. The CDR3 DNA reads TGTGCCAGCAGTTTACCAGTTCGGGGGAATCAGCCCCAGCATTTT.

This clonotype was seen many times. Written as DNA, the CDR3 is TGTGCCAGCAGTTTGACATCCCCAGGAAACATTCAGTACTTC. This sequence encodes CASSLTSPGNIQYF. This chain connects TRBV6-5 to TRBJ2-4; D is ambiguous. The CDR3 contains 14 residues. Trimming shortened V by 4 bases and J by 6 bases, and 13 bases separated the two germline ends. Germline CDR1 reads MNHEY; CDR2 reads SVGAGI.

V is TRBV19 and J is TRBJ1-4, with 8 bases identical to TRBD1. The V segment lost 9 bases and the J segment 8 bases; nucleotides outside the gene matches: 8. Germline V gives CDR1 LNHDA, CDR2 SQIVND (reference sequence). The CDR3 runs to 13 residues. CDR3 loop: CASANRGREKLFF. The CDR3 DNA reads TGTGCCAGCGCGAACAGGGGGAGGGAAAAACTGTTTTTT.

The chain is built from TRBV18 and TRBJ2-1, with D maybe TRBD2 (5 bases). The V end lost 10 bases, the J end lost 0 bases, and 16 bases lay between the germline ends. The CDR3 covers 15 residues. CDR1 is KGHSH and CDR2 is LQKENI in the germline V gene. For the CDR3, the DNA is TGTGCCACAAATAGCGACCCCAGCTCCTACAATGAGCAGTTCTTC. It encodes CATNSDPSSYNEQFF.

This rearrangement joins TRBV28 to TRBJ2-1, with D perhaps matching TRBD1 (5 bases). This CDR3 region has 12 residues. The V end was cut by 10 bases, the J end by 9 bases, with 16 bases between. The germline V gene encodes CDR1 MDHEN and CDR2 SYDVKM. DNA of the CDR3: TGTGCCATCACTACACCCCAGGGTGAGCAGTTCTTC. Amino acid sequence: CAITTPQGEQFF.

This clonotype appeared many times. This chain uses TRBV11-3 with TRBJ2-7; D is possibly TRBD2 (5 bases). CDR1 and CDR2 (germline): SGHNT, YENEEA. There are 14 residues in the CDR3. Between the trimmed V and J ends, which lost 3 bases and 2 bases, there was a span of 11 bases. This chain's CDR3 is CASSFGGPPYEQYF. The CDR3 DNA reads as TGTGCCAGCAGCTTCGGCGGGCCGCCCTACGAGCAGTACTTC.

Written as DNA, the CDR3 is TGCAGTGCTAGGGGACTAGCGGGAACAGAGACCCAGTACTTC. Translated, it gives CSARGLAGTETQYF. This chain links TRBV20-1 with TRBJ2-5; 13 nucleotides agree with TRBD2. This CDR3 is 14 amino acids long. The trim removed 3 bases at V and 4 bases at J, leaving 2 bases unmatched. In germline, CDR1 is DFQATT, CDR2 SNEGSKA (reference sequence).

This clonotype appeared many times. The chain has TRBV7-9 and TRBJ2-7, with 7 bases fitting TRBD1. The CDR3 length is 14 residues. Germline trimming cut 3 bases from V and 6 bases from J; bases unmatched to any gene: 8. Germline CDR1 is SEHNR and CDR2 is FQNEAQ (reference sequence). CDR3 in amino acids: CASSLEGGSFEQYF. The CDR3 region has the DNA TGTGCCAGCAGCTTGGAAGGGGGCTCTTTCGAGCAGTACTTC.

This rearrangement joins TRBV15 to TRBJ1-1; TRBD1 matches at 9 bases. After removal of 0 bases from V and 7 bases from J, the junction contained 3 bases not matched to a gene. The germline V gene encodes CDR1 LNHNV and CDR2 YYDKDF (reference sequence). The CDR3 has 14 residues. The CDR3 DNA reads as TGTGCCACCAGCAGAGATGGGACAGGGAGTGAAGCTTTCTTT. Amino acid sequence: CATSRDGTGSEAFF.

At least ten counts were recorded for this clonotype. The V call is TRBV7-9, the J call TRBJ2-7; D unresolved. V lost 2 bases and J lost 6, with 8 bases in between. From germline, CDR1 is SEHNR and CDR2 FQNEAQ (reference sequence). This CDR3 has 12 amino acids. The CDR3 nucleotides are TGTGCCAGCAGCTTAAACTCGGGCGAGCAGTACTTC. Its protein is CASSLNSGEQYF.

This clonotype was detected many times. The chain is built from TRBV28 and TRBJ2-5, with a tentative D call TRBD2 (6 bases). Germline V lookup: CDR1 MDHEN, CDR2 SYDVKM. The CDR3 covers 14 residues. Trimming cost V 4 bases and J 1 base, with 10 bases left between them. The CDR3 DNA sequence: TGTGCCAGCAGTTGGGGGGTAGTCCAAGAGACCCAGTACTTC. Its translation: CASSWGVVQETQYF.

To note about this clonotype: A far larger clone is just one base off, so this is likely a read error. V is TRBV6-1 and J is TRBJ2-7; 8 nucleotides agree with TRBD2. V gave up 0 bases and J gave up 2 bases; unmatched junction bases: 3. The CDR3 is 15 amino acids. CDR1 is MNHNS and CDR2 is SASEGT in the germline V gene. This chain's CDR3 is CASSEATSAPYEQYF. CDR3 sequence (DNA): TGTGCCAGCAGTGAAGCGACTAGCGCTCCCTACGAGCAGTACTTC.

Details on this clonotype: The CDR3 carries no conserved terminal phenylalanine or tryptophan, so it likely arises from a read error. The rearrangement links TRBV20-1 to TRBJ2-1; 14 nucleotides match TRBD2. The V gene end was trimmed by 6 bases and the J gene end by 6 bases; junction bases not matched to a gene: 10. Germline V lookup: CDR1 DFQATT, CDR2 SNEGSKA (reference sequence). The CDR3 totals 16 residues. The CDR3 nucleotides read TGCAGTGCACGAGGACTAGCGGGAGGAGATATCAATGAGCAGTTCTCC. Residues: CSARGLAGGDINEQFS.

This clonotype was counted ten times or more. V usage is TRBV11-2 and J usage is TRBJ2-2; unclear D gene. The CDR3 is made up of 13 amino acids. V lost 5 bases and J 5 bases, leaving 9 bases between the germline ends. Germline V gene data show CDR1 as SGHAT and CDR2 as FQNNGV. CDR3 sequence reads: CASSQAETGELFF. The CDR3 DNA is TGTGCCAGCAGCCAAGCCGAAACCGGGGAGCTGTTTTTT.

This clonotype was seen repeatedly, ten times or more. The CDR3, as DNA: TGTGCCAGCAGCTCCCGTAGCGGGAGGGCCGGAGAGACCCAGTACTTC. Its protein product is CASSSRSGRAGETQYF. The chain links TRBV11-2 to TRBJ2-5; 11 nucleotides line up with TRBD2. This CDR3 comprises 16 residues. The trim removed 4 bases at V and 4 bases at J, leaving 8 bases unmatched. Germline CDR1 is SGHAT and CDR2 is FQNNGV.

This clonotype was found many times. This chain uses TRBV2 with TRBJ1-2; D is unclear. CDR1 SNHLY and CDR2 FYNNEI come from the germline V gene. CDR3 length: 13 residues. V lost 7 bases and J lost 8, with 17 bases in between. This CDR3 is CASTLGGSWGYTF. CDR3 DNA: TGTGCCAGCACTCTGGGTGGGAGTTGGGGCTACACCTTC.

This clonotype occurred many times. The chain is built from TRBV6-5 and TRBJ1-1; D ambiguous. V lost 3 bases, J lost 1 base, and 12 bases lay in between. The CDR3 covers 15 residues. In germline, CDR1 is MNHEY, CDR2 SVGAGI. The CDR3 here is CASSYSPGTNTEAFF. CDR3 DNA sequence: TGTGCCAGCAGTTATTCACCGGGAACGAACACTGAAGCTTTCTTT.

This clonotype was seen a few times. The chain links TRBV6-1 to TRBJ2-2; tentatively, D is TRBD1 (5 bases). Trimming removed 7 bases from V and 7 bases from J, with 16 bases in between. The CDR3 has 14 residues. Germline CDR1 and CDR2: MNHNS and SASEGT. The CDR3 DNA reads as TGTGCCAGCACCCCAGGGCAGGGTAGCGGGGAGCTGTTTTTT. Translated: CASTPGQGSGELFF.